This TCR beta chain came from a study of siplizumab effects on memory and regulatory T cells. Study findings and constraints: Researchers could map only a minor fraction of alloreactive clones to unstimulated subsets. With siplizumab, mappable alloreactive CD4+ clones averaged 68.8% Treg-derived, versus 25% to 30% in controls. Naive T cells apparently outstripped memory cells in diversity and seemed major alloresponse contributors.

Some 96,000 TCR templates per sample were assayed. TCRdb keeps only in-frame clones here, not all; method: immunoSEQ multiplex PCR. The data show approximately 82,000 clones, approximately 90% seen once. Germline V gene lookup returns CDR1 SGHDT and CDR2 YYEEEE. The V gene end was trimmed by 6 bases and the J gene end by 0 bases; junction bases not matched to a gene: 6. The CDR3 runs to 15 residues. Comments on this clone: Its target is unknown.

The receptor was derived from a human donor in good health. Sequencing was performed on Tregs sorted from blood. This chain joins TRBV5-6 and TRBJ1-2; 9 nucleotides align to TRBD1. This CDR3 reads CASTSRDRANYGYTF. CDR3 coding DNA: TGTGCCAGCACCTCGCGGGACAGGGCTAACTATGGCTACACCTTC.